A selection of T cell receptor beta chains follows, all from one sample in a study of technical replicates of blood from a handful of donors. Using immunoSEQ multiplex PCR, the repertoire was profiled, and TCRdb retains in-frame clones only, with some absent. The table includes fewer than 90,000 clones, about 96% detected once. The specimen sequenced was T cells isolated from PBMCs. The source is a human donor in good health. Both conserved end residues are part of each CDR3. D genes are given only for firm matches. Clone size appears in some rows only: once, few, many, or a class for an expanded clone.

d_call j_call clone_size v_call cdr3_nt cdr3_aa
TRBD2 TRBJ2-3 - TRBV13 TGTGCCAGCAGCCTAGGGAGGGCATACGGGGCAGATACGCAGTATTTT CASSLGRAYGADTQYF
TRBD2 TRBJ2-1 - TRBV7-8 TGTGCCACCCTTAGCGGGAAGGCCCAACACAATGAGCAGTTCTTC CATLSGKAQHNEQFF
- TRBJ2-6 once TRBV5-4 TGTGCCAGCAGCCTGGACACCTCTGGGGCCAACGTCCTGACTTTC CASSLDTSGANVLTF
- TRBJ2-7 once TRBV11-2 TGTGCCAGCAGCTCCCACCCCCGTCGCGGGCCGAGCTCCTACGAGCAGTACTTC CASSSHPRRGPSSYEQYF
- TRBJ2-2 - TRBV2 TGTGCCAGCAAGGCAGACACTAACACCGGGGAGCTGTTTTTT CASKADTNTGELFF
TRBD1 TRBJ2-5 - TRBV19 TGTGCCAGTAGTAACACAGGGGGTGGAGAGACCCAGTACTTC CASSNTGGGETQYF
TRBD1 TRBJ2-3 - TRBV14 TGTGCCAGCAGCCAAACAGGGGGCAAGTTCACAGATACGCAGTATTTT CASSQTGGKFTDTQYF
TRBD2 TRBJ2-1 - TRBV11-1 TGTGCCAGCAGCCCGGCCGGGACTAGTTATTTCAATGAGCAGTTCTTC CASSPAGTSYFNEQFF
- TRBJ1-5 once TRBV30 TGTGCCTGCAGCAGGGATAGCAATCAGCCCCAGCATTTT CACSRDSNQPQHF
TRBD1 TRBJ2-7 - TRBV6-1 TGTGCCACCGGGGACAGAATCTACGAGCAGTACTTC CATGDRIYEQYF
TRBD1 TRBJ2-3 - TRBV5-1 TGCGCCAGCAGCTCGGGACAGGGAATCGATACGCAGTATTTT CASSSGQGIDTQYF
TRBD1 TRBJ1-1 - TRBV5-6 TGTGCCAGCAGCGTAGCACCGGGACAGGGGGACCTTCTGAACACTGAAGCTTTCTTT CASSVAPGQGDLLNTEAFF
TRBD1 TRBJ1-1 - TRBV11-3 TGTGCCAGCAGCTTTCGACAGGGCAGCACTGAAGCTTTCTTT CASSFRQGSTEAFF
- TRBJ2-3 - TRBV7-2 TGTGCCAGCAGCTTAGTTGGGACTGTGTACACAGATACGCAGTATTTT CASSLVGTVYTDTQYF
TRBD2 TRBJ2-7 - TRBV9 TGTGCCAGCAGTCCATCTAGCGGGCCGCCCTACGAGCAGTACTTC CASSPSSGPPYEQYF
TRBD1 TRBJ1-1 - TRBV7-9 TGTGCCAGCAGCAACAGGGCAGGGGGCGTCGGGAGCACTGAAGCTTTCTTT CASSNRAGGVGSTEAFF
- TRBJ1-4 - TRBV11-3 TGTGCCAGCAGCGGGGGCGAAGAAAAACTGTTTTTT CASSGGEEKLFF
TRBD1 TRBJ2-7 once TRBV5-1 TGCGCCAGCAAGCCCACGGGACAGGGGGCCTACGAGCAGTACTTC CASKPTGQGAYEQYF
- TRBJ2-5 once TRBV4-2 TGTGCCAGCAGCCCACAGGGTCGAGAGACCCAGTACTTC CASSPQGRETQYF
TRBD2 TRBJ2-1 - TRBV11-3 TGTGCCAGCAGCCCTCGACTAGCAGGGAGCAATGAGCAGTTCTTC CASSPRLAGSNEQFF
- TRBJ2-6 - TRBV9 TGTGCCAGCAGGATAAGTAGTGTGTCTGGGGCCAACGTCCTGACTTTC CASRISSVSGANVLTF
TRBD1 TRBJ1-5 - TRBV18 TGTGCCAGCTCACCCCAGGGGGGCAATCAGCCCCAGCATTTT CASSPQGGNQPQHF
- TRBJ2-5 once TRBV10-3 TGTGCCATCAGTTTAGACGGAGCGGAGACCCAGTACTTC CAISLDGAETQYF
TRBD2 TRBJ2-7 - TRBV7-6 TGTGCCAGCAGCTTAGCGGGACTAGCGGGAGGCGAGCAGTACTTC CASSLAGLAGGEQYF